The next 2 T cell receptor beta chains were all read from a single sample in a study of vaccination effects on CD4 cells after COVID-19. Their cognate antigens are unknown. Peptide-pool stimulation followed by sequencing identified expanded antigen-specific CD4+ clonotypes in the ViraFEST assay. Cells that had been cultured for 10 days were the source of isolated CD4+ T cells. Vaccine administered to participants consisted of two doses of either BNT162b2 or mRNA-1273. Data came from immunoSEQ multiplex PCR; TCRdb stores just in-frame clones and leaves some out. The sample lists tens of thousands of clones, 81% occurring once. The starting material was CD4+ T cells from PBMCs cultured with HCoV-229E spike peptides, obtained after COVID-19 vaccination. These receptors all stem from a human donor who received a COVID-19 vaccine.

The chain is built from TRBV2 and TRBJ2-3; no clear D. Germline loops: CDR1 SNHLY, CDR2 FYNNEI. V lost 2 bases to trimming and J lost 6 bases, with 6 bases between them. This CDR3 has 12 amino acids. The CDR3 DNA follows: TGTGCCAGCAGTGAATCTGGGGATACGCAGTATTTT. Its translation: CASSESGDTQYF.

V usage is TRBV27 and J usage is TRBJ1-2, with no clear D. Germline loops: CDR1 MNHEY, CDR2 SMNVEV (reference sequence). The V end lost 5 bases, the J end lost 2 bases, and 9 bases lay between the germline ends. The length of the CDR3 is 13 residues. CDR3 DNA sequence: TGTGCCAGCAGTCCCCGCATCAACTATGGCTACACCTTC. This sequence encodes CASSPRINYGYTF.